The present TCR beta chain was sequenced within a study of T cell responses to AZD1222 COVID-19 vaccine. About this clone: The antigen is unknown.

Points from the study as a whole: Recipients of AZD1222 seropositive at baseline numbered only 5 or 6. Vaccine-related CD4 TCRs covered spike, predominating at 160-218 and 743-854. The donor cohort was predominantly white British with a female majority, and clonal diversity may have been underestimated.

CDR1 is MNHEY and CDR2 is SVGEGT in the germline V gene. After removal of 0 bases from V and 0 bases from J, the junction contained 10 bases not matched to a gene. There are 18 residues in the CDR3. Using immunoSEQ multiplex PCR, the repertoire was profiled, and TCRdb retains in-frame clones only, with some absent. The sample holds 130,000 to 150,000 clones, less than 95% seen once. The chain combines TRBV6-2 or TRBV6-3 with TRBJ1-1, with 7 bases that match TRBD1. Sequenced material: peripheral blood, taken on day 0 of AZD1222 vaccination. The clonotype comes from an adult in good health. In nucleotides, the CDR3 is TGTGCCAGCAGTTACTCCTCAGGGGGGCCTAGCATGAACACTGAAGCTTTCTTT. This gives the protein CASSYSSGGPSMNTEAFF.